The clone carrying this TCR beta chain occurred a few times. Trimming took 2 bases from V and 8 from J, leaving 7 bases between them. The CDR3 extends over 11 amino acids. Germline-derived CDR1 and CDR2 are SGHRS and YFSETQ. The protocol was immunoSEQ multiplex PCR, while the TCRdb copy is restricted to in-frame clones and leaves out a portion. The table records roughly 220,000 clones, about 86% of them present only once. The data belong to a study of blood T cell repertoires in COVID-19. The V gene is TRBV5-1, the J gene TRBJ1-1; a possible D gene is TRBD1 (6 bases). The clonotype comes from a woman aged 50 to 60 with COVID-19, enrolled during active disease. The specimen was peripheral blood. CDR3 region: CASSFGTEAFF. CDR3 nucleotide sequence: TGCGCCAGCAGCTTCGGGACAGAAGCTTTCTTT.